One and the same sample provided the 11 T cell receptor beta chains below, sequenced in a study of radiation and T cells in renal cell carcinoma. The time point: blood 2 weeks post-SBRT. Documented treatment: 15 Gy SBRT to primary tumor, nephrectomy 4 weeks later. Repertoires were generated with immunoSEQ multiplex PCR, while TCRdb's copy carries only in-frame clones and drops some. The sample carries about 130,000 clones, around nine tenths recorded once. The specimen comprised blood, sampled from a patient whose treatment included radiotherapy and nephrectomy. The receptors originated from a woman aged 70-85 years with renal cell carcinoma.

CDR3 loop: CASTNQPQHF. Written as DNA, the CDR3 is TGTGCCAGCACTAATCAGCCCCAGCATTTT. The chain carries TRBV27 and TRBJ1-5; the D is unclear. Germline values: CDR1 MNHEY, CDR2 SMNVEV (reference sequence). This CDR3 has 10 residues. V was cut by 7 bases and J by 4 bases, with 2 bases left in between.

The chain recombines TRBV5-1 with TRBJ1-2, with D perhaps TRBD1 (6 bases). Looked up from germline, CDR1 is SGHRS and CDR2 is YFSETQ. The CDR3 sequence is 14 residues long. V lost 0 bases to trimming and J lost 7 bases, with 13 bases between them. The CDR3 here is CASSLGGTLGGYTF. CDR3 in DNA: TGCGCCAGCAGCTTGGGGGGGACACTGGGTGGCTACACCTTC.

The V and J genes are TRBV27 and TRBJ2-1; possible D gene TRBD2, 6 bases. V was shortened by 5 bases and J by 3 bases, with 20 bases between the two germline ends. Germline CDR1 and CDR2: MNHEY and SMNVEV (reference sequence). The CDR3 extends over 17 amino acids. CDR3 loop: CASSPRNGGLSYNEQFF. The CDR3 DNA reads as TGTGCCAGCAGTCCTCGTAACGGGGGTCTGAGCTACAATGAGCAGTTCTTC.

V usage is TRBV11-2 and J usage is TRBJ1-1; D is unresolved. In germline, CDR1 is SGHAT, CDR2 FQNNGV. The length of the CDR3 is 12 residues. Trimming cost V 5 bases and J 8 bases, with 12 bases left between them. The DNA for the CDR3 is TGTGCCAGCAGCCACCCATACTCCGAAGCTTTCTTT. Translated, it gives CASSHPYSEAFF.

The chain uses TRBV7-2 and TRBJ2-1; TRBD2 might be the D (6 bases). Germline loops: CDR1 SGHTA, CDR2 FQGNSA. The V gene lost 5 bases and the J gene lost 9 bases, with 14 bases spanning the gap. This CDR3 region has 13 residues. CDR3 sequence: CASSPGDRGEQFF. The DNA of the CDR3 is TGTGCCAGCAGCCCGGGGGATAGGGGTGAGCAGTTCTTC.

J is TRBJ1-6 and V is TRBV19, with D tentatively TRBD1 (6 bases). The germline V and J ends were trimmed by 2 bases and 4 bases, with 12 bases remaining between them. Germline-derived CDR1 and CDR2 are LNHDA and SQIVND (reference sequence). The CDR3 runs to 16 residues. The CDR3 sequence: CASSILGAGYNSPLHF. The CDR3 DNA sequence: TGTGCCAGTAGTATACTGGGGGCTGGGTATAATTCACCCCTCCACTTT. Full variable domain (missing parts from reference TRBV19 and TRBJ1-6): DGGITQSPKYLFRKEGQNVTLSCEQNLNHDAMYWYRQDPGQGLRLIYYSQIVNDFQKGDIAEGYSVSREKKESFPLTVTSAQKNPTAFYLCASSILGAGYNSPLHFGNGTRLTVT.

As for this clone: The junction departs from the called germline gene at one end, perhaps through a read error. The V and J genes are TRBV7-7 and TRBJ2-5; perhaps D is TRBD1 or TRBD2 (5 bases each). The CDR3 runs 15 residues. Germline-derived CDR1 and CDR2 are SSHAT and FNYEAQ (reference sequence). The CDR3: CASSEGPVGQETQYF. CDR3 nucleotide sequence: TGTGCTAGCAGCGAGGGACCGGTCGGGCAAGAGACCCAGTACTTC.

The chain uses TRBV28 and TRBJ1-1, with D unclear. CDR1 is MDHEN and CDR2 is SYDVKM in the germline V gene. Trimming stripped 6 bases from V and 1 base from J, with 15 bases between. The CDR3 spans 15 residues. CDR3 nucleotide sequence: TGTGCCAGCAGGGCGAGGGTCTCGGGGAACACTGAAGCTTTCTTT. Translated: CASRARVSGNTEAFF.

J is TRBJ1-2 and V is TRBV27, with unresolved D. Germline lookup yields CDR1 MNHEY and CDR2 SMNVEV (reference sequence). V was clipped by 2 bases and J by 3 bases, with 10 bases between them. The CDR3 has 14 amino acids. CDR3 sequence: CASSLKAAHYGYTF. The CDR3, as DNA: TGTGCCAGCAGTTTAAAGGCAGCCCACTATGGCTACACCTTC.

The chain uses TRBV7-2 and TRBJ2-5; possibly TRBD1 for D (5 bases). In germline, CDR1 is SGHTA, CDR2 FQGNSA. CDR3 length: 13 amino acids. V gave up 1 base and J gave up 7 bases, with 10 bases separating them. The CDR3 here is CASSLDPQGTQYF. The CDR3 DNA is TGTGCCAGCAGCTTAGATCCGCAGGGGACCCAGTACTTC.

This chain links TRBV5-1 with TRBJ2-1, with 10 bases aligning to TRBD2. CDR1 SGHRS and CDR2 YFSETQ come from the germline V gene. CDR3 size: 17 residues. The trim removed 3 bases at V and 4 bases at J, leaving 10 bases unmatched. CDR3 in amino acids: CASSYGLAVPLYNEQFF. As DNA, the CDR3 is TGCGCCAGCAGCTACGGACTAGCGGTCCCCCTTTACAATGAGCAGTTCTTC.